A single sample is the source of the 2 T cell receptor beta chains below, sequenced in a study of primary melanoma T cells and metastatic recurrence. Sequenced by immunoSEQ multiplex PCR; TCRdb stores in-frame clones only, minus some. In total, the table holds under 70 clones. Sequencing was performed on melanoma tumor tissue. These receptors were obtained from a human donor with melanoma.

The rearrangement links TRBV11-3 to TRBJ1-5, with D maybe TRBD1 (5 bases). V lost 5 bases and J lost 4, with 15 bases in between. Germline V CDR1 and CDR2: SGHNT, YENEEA. The CDR3 contains 15 residues. CDR3 amino acids: CASSLGQTKNQPQHF. The CDR3 DNA sequence: TGTGCCAGCAGCCTGGGGCAGACTAAGAATCAGCCCCAGCATTTT.

The chain has TRBV11-3 and TRBJ2-3, with 7 bases that match TRBD1. V trimming: 4 bases; J trimming: 2 bases; junction bases outside the gene matches: 12. The length of the CDR3 is 17 residues. The germline gives CDR1 SGHNT, CDR2 YENEEA. For the CDR3, the DNA is TGTGCCAGCAGCTCTCCCCCGACAGGGAGATACACAGATACGCAGTATTTT. The encoded protein is CASSSPPTGRYTDTQYF.